This T cell receptor beta chain appears in the sequencing data of a study of vaccination and CD4 T cells after COVID-19. Study at large: For post-vaccine samples, collection took place a median about 65 days after dose two, ranging from 14 to 241. The stimulus for the cells was overlapping spike peptides derived from SARS-CoV-2, HCoV-NL63, HCoV-OC43 and HCoV-229E.

As for this clonotype: Its antigen is currently unknown. Mismatch with germline at one junction end may stem from a read error.

At the Johns Hopkins FTIC core, DNA taken from cultured CD4+ T cells was sequenced by way of the Oncomine TCR Beta short-read assay. Investigators obtained genomic DNA by extraction from cultured CD4+ T cells. MiXCR, run by TCRdb on the PCR reads, gives a single entry per CDR3 protein. The sample gives some 16,000 distinct CDR3 sequences, 45% to 55% of which show up once; approximately 12% is in the top ten. This CDR3 is built from 13 residues. Germline CDR1 reads ENHRY; CDR2 reads SYGVKD. The treatment denotes: approximately 10-day PBMC culture with coronavirus spike peptide pools or control peptides (ViraFEST assay).

V usage is TRBV10-3 and J usage is TRBJ1-2; D is uncertain. The TCR sequence derives from a human donor who had recovered from COVID-19. Sequencing input: CD4+ T cells from blood, cultured in vitro. CDR3 loop: CDITGPMFYGYTF. The CDR3, as DNA: TGTGACATCACTGGACCGATGTTCTATGGCTACACCTTC.